The rows below give T cell receptor beta chains drawn from one sample of a study of patients and donors after allogeneic stem cell transplantation. TCRdb independently ran MiXCR on the RT-PCR reads; one entry per CDR3 protein. The table includes roughly 960,000 distinct CDR3 sequences, roughly 18% detected once. The source material was blood, either unsorted or a sorted T cell fraction (not recorded which). Receptors were obtained from a human donor who was either an allogeneic HSCT recipient or a stem cell or donor lymphocyte infusion donor (not recorded which). It is not recorded whose cells these are; they may come from a transplant donor. CDR3s include the opening cysteine and the closing phenylalanine or tryptophan. A D gene is named only where the DNA matches it firmly. Size is stated for part of the rows, as once, few or many counts, or as a class when the clone is expanded.

few,-,TRBJ1-6,TRBV20-1,CSATPDGPYNSPLHF,TGCAGTGCTACTCCGGACGGGCCTTATAATTCACCCCTCCACTTT
many,-,TRBJ1-2,TRBV29-1,CSVSRGSNYGYTF,TGCAGCGTTTCCAGGGGCTCTAACTATGGCTACACCTTC
few,-,TRBJ1-1,TRBV29-1,CSDLLPGTPNTEAFF,TGCAGCGACCTACTGCCCGGGACACCGAACACTGAAGCTTTCTTT
many,-,TRBJ2-2,TRBV24-1,CATSDPGGSGELFF,TGTGCCACCAGTGACCCTGGAGGGTCCGGGGAGCTGTTTTTT
-,TRBD1,TRBJ1-1,TRBV3-1,CASSLPGGETEAFF,TGTGCCAGCAGCCTACCAGGGGGCGAGACTGAAGCTTTCTTT
-,TRBD2,TRBJ2-7,TRBV15,CATSRMVGGSSYEQYF,TGTGCCACCAGCAGGATGGTGGGAGGGAGCTCCTACGAGCAGTACTTC
-,TRBD1,TRBJ1-6,TRBV5-6,CASSLYDRGNSPLHF,TGTGCCAGCAGCTTGTATGACAGGGGCAATTCACCCCTCCACTTT
few,-,TRBJ1-2,TRBV12-3/TRBV12-4,CASSRMDGYTF,TGTGCCAGCAGTCGAATGGATGGCTACACCTTC
-,-,TRBJ1-3,TRBV5-6,CASSHQAGASGNTIYF,TGTGCCAGCAGCCACCAGGCGGGGGCCTCTGGAAACACCATATATTTT
-,-,TRBJ2-1,TRBV11-1,CASSPLPGDGALYNERFF,TGTGCCAGCAGCCCCCTGCCCGGGGACGGAGCTCTTTACAATGAGCGGTTCTTC
few,-,TRBJ2-3,TRBV12-3/TRBV12-4,CASRPTSSTDTQYF,TGTGCCAGCAGACCGACTTCTAGCACAGATACGCAGTATTTT
-,-,TRBJ2-3,TRBV2,CASRQEFGADTQYF,TGTGCCAGCCGGCAGGAGTTCGGCGCAGATACGCAGTATTTT
-,TRBD1,TRBJ1-2,TRBV30,CAWSVPRDRGRYTF,TGTGCCTGGAGTGTACCTCGGGACAGGGGTCGCTACACCTTC
few,-,TRBJ1-4,TRBV15,CATSRDEKLFF,TGTGCCACCAGCAGAGATGAAAAACTGTTTTTT
-,TRBD2,TRBJ2-3,TRBV7-8,CASSLATSGGATQYF,TGTGCCAGCAGCTTAGCGACTAGCGGGGGGGCTACGCAGTATTTT
-,-,TRBJ1-1,TRBV6-5,CASSYSRGWGTEAFF,TGTGCCAGCAGTTACTCTCGGGGATGGGGCACTGAAGCTTTCTTT
few,TRBD2,TRBJ2-5,TRBV12-3/TRBV12-4,CASNSRLAETQYF,TGTGCCAGCAACTCGAGACTAGCGGAGACCCAGTACTTC
-,-,TRBJ1-1,TRBV6-1,CASIYTEAFF,TGTGCCAGCATATACACTGAAGCTTTCTTT
few,TRBD1,TRBJ2-5,TRBV12-3/TRBV12-4,CASSLTLGTVQETQYF,TGTGCCAGCAGTTTAACCCTAGGGACAGTTCAAGAGACCCAGTACTTC
-,TRBD1,TRBJ1-2,TRBV5-1,CASSTDRGHGYTF,TGCGCCAGCAGCACGGACAGGGGGCACGGCTACACCTTC
-,TRBD1,TRBJ2-7,TRBV9,CASSVNSGGEQYF,TGTGCCAGCAGCGTGAATTCAGGGGGCGAGCAGTACTTC
few,TRBD2,TRBJ2-1,TRBV7-9,CASSLVVGGDNEQFF,TGTGCCAGCAGCTTAGTTGTGGGAGGGGACAATGAGCAGTTCTTC
many,-,TRBJ2-3,TRBV5-1,CASSLGGATDTQYF,TGCGCCAGCAGCTTGGGCGGAGCCACAGATACGCAGTATTTT
once,TRBD2,TRBJ2-7,TRBV4-2,CASSHLLRLAGKSYEQYF,TGTGCCAGCAGCCACCTCCTCCGGTTAGCGGGCAAATCCTACGAGCAGTACTTC
-,TRBD1,TRBJ1-2,TRBV5-1,CASSLAPGAGGSGYTF,TGCGCCAGCAGCTTGGCCCCCGGGGCAGGGGGATCTGGCTACACCTTC
few,-,TRBJ2-1,TRBV12-3/TRBV12-4,CASSLKQGLSSYNEQFF,TGTGCCAGCAGTTTAAAACAGGGTTTGAGCTCCTACAATGAGCAGTTCTTC
-,-,TRBJ2-5,TRBV7-2,CASSPSRGRSETQYF,TGTGCCAGCAGCCCTTCTCGGGGGCGATCAGAGACCCAGTACTTC
-,TRBD1,TRBJ1-5,TRBV27,CASSRRTGGQPQHF,TGTGCCAGCAGCCGGCGGACAGGCGGTCAGCCCCAGCATTTT
many,-,TRBJ2-2,TRBV12-3/TRBV12-4,CASRLRVLELFF,TGTGCCAGCAGGCTTCGCGTCTTAGAGCTGTTTTTT
-,-,TRBJ2-3,TRBV5-5,CASSLVVALPTDTQYF,TGTGCCAGCAGCTTGGTGGTCGCGTTACCGACAGATACGCAGTATTTT
few,TRBD1,TRBJ1-2,TRBV20-1,CSAKKTGQNVGYTF,TGCAGTGCTAAAAAGACAGGGCAAAATGTTGGCTACACCTTC
few,-,TRBJ2-1,TRBV5-4,CASGGPQELYNEQFF,TGTGCCAGTGGCGGGCCGCAGGAGCTCTACAATGAGCAGTTCTTC
many,-,TRBJ1-1,TRBV20-1,CSARAQGGYEAFF,TGCAGTGCTAGAGCACAGGGCGGGTATGAAGCTTTCTTT
few,-,TRBJ2-1,TRBV24-1,CATSGFYNEQFF,TGTGCCACCAGTGGCTTCTACAATGAGCAGTTCTTC
-,TRBD1,TRBJ1-4,TRBV29-1,CSGQGGSRTNEKLFF,TGCAGCGGTCAGGGGGGAAGTCGGACTAATGAAAAACTGTTTTTT
-,TRBD1,TRBJ2-2,TRBV5-1,CASRDRTPSGTGELFF,TGCGCCAGCCGGGACAGGACGCCTTCCGGCACCGGGGAGCTGTTTTTT
few,-,TRBJ2-1,TRBV7-9,CASSTPLGLVNEQFF,TGTGCCAGCAGTACCCCCCTCGGGCTAGTAAATGAGCAGTTCTTC
-,TRBD2,TRBJ2-5,TRBV29-1,CSAQGLARQETQYF,TGCAGCGCTCAAGGACTAGCGAGGCAAGAGACCCAGTACTTC
-,TRBD2,TRBJ2-5,TRBV2,CASSARGEETQYF,TGTGCCAGCAGTGCACGGGGGGAAGAGACCCAGTACTTC
many,-,TRBJ2-3,TRBV12-3/TRBV12-4,CASSPTRSPSTDTQYF,TGTGCCAGCAGCCCAACTAGATCACCTAGCACAGATACGCAGTATTTT
-,-,TRBJ2-3,TRBV5-1,CASSLSGYTDTQYF,TGCGCCAGCAGCTTGAGTGGTTACACAGATACGCAGTATTTT
few,-,TRBJ2-2,TRBV5-1,CASSGRQGDTGELFF,TGCGCCAGCAGTGGTCGTCAGGGTGACACCGGGGAGCTGTTTTTT
-,TRBD2,TRBJ2-1,TRBV3-1,CASSPSRLAGGHEQFF,TGTGCCAGCAGCCCCTCCAGACTAGCGGGAGGGCATGAGCAGTTCTTC
few,TRBD2,TRBJ2-7,TRBV4-1,CASSQDAGGFADEQYF,TGCGCCAGCAGCCAAGATGCGGGGGGTTTCGCGGACGAGCAGTACTTC
-,-,TRBJ1-3,TRBV2,CASSGQVAGNTIYF,TGTGCCAGCAGTGGACAGGTTGCTGGAAACACCATATATTTT
-,-,TRBJ2-3,TRBV20-1,CSACGGDGTDTQYF,TGCAGTGCCTGTGGGGGAGACGGCACAGATACGCAGTATTTT
-,-,TRBJ1-2,TRBV6-2/TRBV6-3,CASSYWLAGQNYGYTF,TGTGCCAGCAGTTACTGGCTCGCCGGACAGAACTATGGCTACACCTTC
few,-,TRBJ1-2,TRBV6-5,CASSYRNRDNGYTF,TGTGCCAGCAGTTATAGGAACAGGGATAATGGCTACACCTTC
few,-,TRBJ2-2,TRBV12-3/TRBV12-4,CASSARQGVTGELFF,TGTGCCAGCAGTGCCCGTCAAGGGGTAACCGGGGAGCTGTTTTTT
few,-,TRBJ1-1,TRBV7-9,CASSPWKDGNTEAFF,TGTGCCAGCAGCCCGTGGAAGGACGGGAACACTGAAGCTTTCTTT
many,-,TRBJ1-1,TRBV12-3/TRBV12-4,CASSFEAEAFF,TGTGCCAGCAGTTTTGAGGCAGAAGCTTTCTTT
few,-,TRBJ2-7,TRBV27,CASSFSGGDEQYF,TGTGCCAGCAGTTTCTCTGGGGGCGACGAGCAGTACTTC